What follows are 9 T cell receptor beta chains derived from one specimen sequenced in a study of identical twins. TCRdb analysed the 5' RACE reads with MiXCR anew, one entry per CDR3 protein. Of hundreds of thousands of distinct CDR3 sequences detected, about 8.1% appear once; the ten largest clones hold 2.1%. These same records also appear under a second study, on yellow fever vaccine responses in identical twins.

What was sequenced was memory (CD45RO+) T cells sorted from blood. These receptors were obtained from a young woman in good health.

This clonotype turned up a few times. This chain links TRBV6-4 with TRBJ2-1, with 7 bases matching TRBD2. The ends lost 3 bases at V and 9 bases at J; junction bases unmatched: 5. The CDR3 contains 13 residues. Germline values: CDR1 MRHNA, CDR2 SNTAGT. DNA for the CDR3: TGTGCCAGCAGTGAAGTGAGGGAGGGTGAGCAGTTCTTC. It translates to CASSEVREGEQFF.

There are many counts of this clonotype. The V gene is TRBV2, the J gene TRBJ1-1, with 10 bases lining up with TRBD1. The germline V gene has CDR1 SNHLY and CDR2 FYNNEI. The junction had 9 bases not matched to a gene; V was cut back by 5 bases and J by 0 bases. This CDR3 is built from 17 residues. In DNA form, the CDR3 reads TGTGCCAGCAGTCGCTGGGACAGGGGACTAATGAACACTGAAGCTTTCTTT. Translation: CASSRWDRGLMNTEAFF.

This clonotype appeared a few times. This chain uses TRBV11-1 with TRBJ1-5, with D possibly being TRBD1 (6 bases). The length of the CDR3 is 19 residues. Germline values: CDR1 SGHAT, CDR2 FQDESV (reference sequence). The V end lost 1 base, the J end lost 5 bases, and 24 bases lay between the germline ends. The DNA for the CDR3 is TGTGCCAGCAGCTTAGGGAAAGACAGGCTGGGGGGAACCTATCAGCCCCAGCATTTT. Its translation: CASSLGKDRLGGTYQPQHF.

In the case of this clonotype: A much bigger clone sits one base away, suggesting this may be a read error. V is TRBV12-3 or TRBV12-4 and J is TRBJ1-1; D possibly corresponds to TRBD1 (6 bases). This CDR3 is built from 15 residues. Here the CDR3 reads CVSSLARQGRGEAFF. In nucleotides, the CDR3 is TGTGTCAGCAGTTTAGCGCGTCAGGGGAGGGGTGAAGCTTTCTTT.

The chain carries TRBV6-1 and TRBJ2-2; D ambiguous. Germline CDR1 and CDR2: MNHNS and SASEGT. Trimming left V 6 bases short and J 5 bases short, with 10 bases between. This CDR3 is built from 13 residues. The CDR3 reads CASSSIGTGELFF. CDR3 coding DNA: TGTGCCAGCAGCTCCATAGGAACCGGGGAGCTGTTTTTT.

This clonotype was observed many times. V gene TRBV5-1 combines with J gene TRBJ1-1; 9 bases fit TRBD1. This CDR3 region has 14 residues. CDR1 and CDR2 from the germline V gene are SGHRS and YFSETQ. V dropped 0 bases and J dropped 9; count of bases not matched to a gene: 6. The CDR3 DNA follows: TGCGCCAGCAGCTTGGCCGGGGACAGGGACAAAGCTTTCTTT. Amino acid sequence: CASSLAGDRDKAFF.

In this sample, this clonotype turned up a few times. The genes are TRBV9 and TRBJ2-3; possible D gene TRBD1, 6 bases. The ends were cut back, 0 bases at V and 1 base at J, with 15 bases in the middle. Germline V CDR1 and CDR2: SGDLS, YYNGEE. The CDR3 has 17 residues. CDR3 DNA sequence: TGTGCCAGCAGCGTAGGAGGGACACTAGGTCGCACAGATACGCAGTATTTT. Its protein product is CASSVGGTLGRTDTQYF. Together with reference TRBV9 and TRBJ2-3, the CDR3 gives the full variable domain: DSGVTQTPKHLITATGQRVTLRCSPRSGDLSVYWYQQSLDQGLQFLIQYYNGEERAKGNILERFSAQQFPDLHSELNLSSLELGDSALYFCASSVGGTLGRTDTQYFGPGTRLTVL.

This clonotype has just a few counts. This chain uses TRBV20-1 with TRBJ1-2; D ambiguous. V gave up 6 bases and J gave up 1 base, with 27 bases separating them. The CDR3 is 18 residues long. Germline V gene sequence: CDR1 DFQATT, CDR2 SNEGSKA (reference sequence). The CDR3 coding sequence is TGCAGTGCAGGGTTACCGAGGGAGAAGCTCGGAGGTAACTATGGCTACACCTTC. It translates to CSAGLPREKLGGNYGYTF.

This clonotype was detected only a few times. The rearrangement links TRBV2 to TRBJ2-4; no clear D gene. The V end was cut by 3 bases, the J end by 9 bases, with 6 bases between. This CDR3 has 11 amino acids. CDR1 and CDR2 (germline): SNHLY, FYNNEI. CDR3 coding DNA: TGTGCCAGCAGTGATCGGATCATTCAGTACTTC. It encodes CASSDRIIQYF.